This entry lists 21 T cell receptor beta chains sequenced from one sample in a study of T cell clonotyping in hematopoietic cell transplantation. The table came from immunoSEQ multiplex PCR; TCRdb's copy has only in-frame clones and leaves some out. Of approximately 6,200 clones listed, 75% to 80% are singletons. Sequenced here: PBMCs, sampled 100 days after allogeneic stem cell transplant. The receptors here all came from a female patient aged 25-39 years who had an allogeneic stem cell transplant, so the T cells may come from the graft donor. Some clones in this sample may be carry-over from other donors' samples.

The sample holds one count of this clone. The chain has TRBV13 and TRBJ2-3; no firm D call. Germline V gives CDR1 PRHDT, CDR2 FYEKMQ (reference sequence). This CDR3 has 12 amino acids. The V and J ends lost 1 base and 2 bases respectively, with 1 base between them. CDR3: CASSLDTDTQYF. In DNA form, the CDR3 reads TGTGCCAGCAGCTTAGACACAGATACGCAGTATTTT.

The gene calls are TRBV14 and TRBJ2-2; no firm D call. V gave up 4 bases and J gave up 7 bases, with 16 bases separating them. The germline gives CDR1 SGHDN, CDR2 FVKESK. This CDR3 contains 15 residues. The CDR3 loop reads CASSRSGPEDGELFF. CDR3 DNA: TGTGCCAGCAGCCGATCCGGGCCCGAGGACGGGGAGCTGTTTTTT.

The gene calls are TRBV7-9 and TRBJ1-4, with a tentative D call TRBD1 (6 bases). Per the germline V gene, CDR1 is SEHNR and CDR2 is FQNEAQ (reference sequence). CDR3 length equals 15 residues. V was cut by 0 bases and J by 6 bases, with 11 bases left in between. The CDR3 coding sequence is TGTGCCAGCAGCTTAGCGGGGGGCTCAGATGAAAAACTGTTTTTT. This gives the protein CASSLAGGSDEKLFF.

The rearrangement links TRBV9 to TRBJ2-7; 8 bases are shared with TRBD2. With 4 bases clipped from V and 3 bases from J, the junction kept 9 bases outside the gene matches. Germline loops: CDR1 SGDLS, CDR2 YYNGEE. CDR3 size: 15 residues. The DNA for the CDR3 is TGTGCCAGCAGCCCCGATAGCGGGACCAGCTACGAGCAGTACTTC. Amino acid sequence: CASSPDSGTSYEQYF. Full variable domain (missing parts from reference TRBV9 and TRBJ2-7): DSGVTQTPKHLITATGQRVTLRCSPRSGDLSVYWYQQSLDQGLQFLIQYYNGEERAKGNILERFSAQQFPDLHSELNLSSLELGDSALYFCASSPDSGTSYEQYFGPGTRLTVT.

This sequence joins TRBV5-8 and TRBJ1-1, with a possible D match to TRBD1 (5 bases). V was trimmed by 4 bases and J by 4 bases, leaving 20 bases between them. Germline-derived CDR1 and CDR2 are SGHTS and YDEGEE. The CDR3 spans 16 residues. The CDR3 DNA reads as TGTGCCAGCAGCCTTCGATCGCAGGGTGCTCCCACTGAAGCTTTCTTT. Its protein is CASSLRSQGAPTEAFF.

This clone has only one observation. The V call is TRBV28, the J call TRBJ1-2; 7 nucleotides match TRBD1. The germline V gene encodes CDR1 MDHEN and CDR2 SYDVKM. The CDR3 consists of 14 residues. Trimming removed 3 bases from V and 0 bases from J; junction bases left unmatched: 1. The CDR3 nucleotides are TGTGCCAGCAGTTTGGGACAGTCTAACTATGGCTACACCTTC. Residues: CASSLGQSNYGYTF.

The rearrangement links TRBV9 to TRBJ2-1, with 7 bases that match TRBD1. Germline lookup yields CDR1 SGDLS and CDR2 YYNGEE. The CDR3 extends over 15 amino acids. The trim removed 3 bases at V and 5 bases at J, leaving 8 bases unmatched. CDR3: CASSEGPGQNNEQFF. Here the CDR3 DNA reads TGTGCCAGCAGCGAGGGACCGGGACAGAACAATGAGCAGTTCTTC.

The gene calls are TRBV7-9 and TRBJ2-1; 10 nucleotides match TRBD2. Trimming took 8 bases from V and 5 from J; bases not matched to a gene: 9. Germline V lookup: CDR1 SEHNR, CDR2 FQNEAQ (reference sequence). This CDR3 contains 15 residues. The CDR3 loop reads CASGPGTSVNNEQFF. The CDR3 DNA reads TGTGCCAGCGGCCCCGGGACTAGCGTTAACAATGAGCAGTTCTTC.

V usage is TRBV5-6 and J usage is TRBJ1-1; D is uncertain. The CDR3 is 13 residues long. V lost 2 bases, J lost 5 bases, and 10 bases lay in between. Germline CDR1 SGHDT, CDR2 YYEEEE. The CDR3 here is CASSFDGRTEAFF. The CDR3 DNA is TGTGCCAGCAGCTTCGATGGGAGGACTGAAGCTTTCTTT.

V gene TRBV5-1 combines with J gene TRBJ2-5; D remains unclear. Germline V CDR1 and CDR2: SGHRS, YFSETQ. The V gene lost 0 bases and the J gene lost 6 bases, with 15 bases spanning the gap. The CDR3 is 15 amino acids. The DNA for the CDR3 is TGCGCCAGCAGCTTGGATGGTTCCACCGGTCAGACCCAGTACTTC. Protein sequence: CASSLDGSTGQTQYF.

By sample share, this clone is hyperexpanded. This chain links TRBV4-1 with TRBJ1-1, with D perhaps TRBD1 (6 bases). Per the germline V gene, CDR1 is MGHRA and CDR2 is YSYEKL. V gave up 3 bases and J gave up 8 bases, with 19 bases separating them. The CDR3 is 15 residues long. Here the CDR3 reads CASSQIGTRGVEAFF. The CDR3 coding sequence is TGCGCCAGCAGCCAGATAGGGACGAGGGGGGTGGAAGCTTTCTTT.

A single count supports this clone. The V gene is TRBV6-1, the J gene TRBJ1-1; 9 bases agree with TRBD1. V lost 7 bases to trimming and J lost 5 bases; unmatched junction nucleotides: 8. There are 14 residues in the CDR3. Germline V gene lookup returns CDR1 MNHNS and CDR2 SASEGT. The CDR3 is CASTGTGIQTEAFF. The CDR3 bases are TGTGCCAGCACTGGGACAGGGATTCAAACTGAAGCTTTCTTT.

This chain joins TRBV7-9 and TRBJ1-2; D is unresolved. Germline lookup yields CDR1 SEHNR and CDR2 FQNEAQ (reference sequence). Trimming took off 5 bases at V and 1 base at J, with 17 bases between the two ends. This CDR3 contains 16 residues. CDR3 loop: CASSPKTDISNYGYTF. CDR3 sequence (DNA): TGTGCCAGCAGCCCGAAGACGGATATTAGTAACTATGGCTACACCTTC.

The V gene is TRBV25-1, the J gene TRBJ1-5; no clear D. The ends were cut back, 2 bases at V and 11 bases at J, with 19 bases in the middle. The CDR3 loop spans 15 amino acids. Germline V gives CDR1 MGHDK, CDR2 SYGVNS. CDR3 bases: TGTGCCAGCAGTGAAGGAAACGGTGTCTCGGAGTCCCAGCATTTT. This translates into CASSEGNGVSESQHF.

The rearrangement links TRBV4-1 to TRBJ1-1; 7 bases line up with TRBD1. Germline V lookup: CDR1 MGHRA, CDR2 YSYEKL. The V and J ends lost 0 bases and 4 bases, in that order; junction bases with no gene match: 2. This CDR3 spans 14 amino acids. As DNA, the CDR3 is TGCGCCAGCAGCCAAGACGCAGGGGGCACTGAAGCTTTCTTT. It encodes CASSQDAGGTEAFF.

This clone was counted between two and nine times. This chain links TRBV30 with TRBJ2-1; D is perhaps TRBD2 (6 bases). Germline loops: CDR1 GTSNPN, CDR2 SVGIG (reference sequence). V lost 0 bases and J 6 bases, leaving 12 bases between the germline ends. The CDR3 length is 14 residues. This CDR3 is CAWSVMGGPNEQFF. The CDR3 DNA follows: TGTGCCTGGAGTGTAATGGGGGGACCCAATGAGCAGTTCTTC.

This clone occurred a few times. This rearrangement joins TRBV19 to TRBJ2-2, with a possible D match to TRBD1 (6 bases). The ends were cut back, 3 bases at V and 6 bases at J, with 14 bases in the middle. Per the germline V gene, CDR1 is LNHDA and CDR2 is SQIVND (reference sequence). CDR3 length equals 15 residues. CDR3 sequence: CASSIRGEDPGELFF. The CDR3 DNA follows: TGTGCCAGTAGTATCAGGGGAGAGGATCCCGGGGAGCTGTTTTTT.

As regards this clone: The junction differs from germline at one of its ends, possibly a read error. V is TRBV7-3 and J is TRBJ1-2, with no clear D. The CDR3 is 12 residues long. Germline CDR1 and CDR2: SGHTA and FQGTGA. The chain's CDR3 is CASSLTSYGYTF. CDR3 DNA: TGTGCCAGCAGCCTAACTAGCTATGGCTACACCTTC.

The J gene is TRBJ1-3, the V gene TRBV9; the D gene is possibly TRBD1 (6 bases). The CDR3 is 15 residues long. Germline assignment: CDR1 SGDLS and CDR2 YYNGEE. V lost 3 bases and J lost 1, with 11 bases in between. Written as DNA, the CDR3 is TGTGCCAGCAGCGCAGAGACAGGTTCTGGAAACACCATATATTTT. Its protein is CASSAETGSGNTIYF.

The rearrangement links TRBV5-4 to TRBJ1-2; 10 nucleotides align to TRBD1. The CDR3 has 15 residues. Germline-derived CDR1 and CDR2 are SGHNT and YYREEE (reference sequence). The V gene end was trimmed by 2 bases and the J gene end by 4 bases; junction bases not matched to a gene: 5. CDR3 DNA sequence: TGTGCCAGCAGCTTCGCGGGACAGGGGATCTATGGCTACACCTTC. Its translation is CASSFAGQGIYGYTF.

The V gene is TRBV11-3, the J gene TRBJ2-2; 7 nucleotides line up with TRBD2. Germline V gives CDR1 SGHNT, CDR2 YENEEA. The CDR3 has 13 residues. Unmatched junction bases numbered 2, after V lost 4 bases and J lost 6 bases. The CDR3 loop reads CASSYSGAGELFF. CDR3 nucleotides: TGTGCCAGCAGCTACAGCGGGGCCGGGGAGCTGTTTTTT. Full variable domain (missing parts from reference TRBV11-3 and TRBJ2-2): EAGVVQSPRYKIIEKKQPVAFWCNPISGHNTLYWYLQNLGQGPELLIRYENEEAVDDSQLPKDRFSAERLKGVDSTLKIQPAELGDSAVYLCASSYSGAGELFFGEGSRLTVL.